This TCR beta chain was identified during a study of shared clonotypes between healthy human individuals. As regards this clone: Its antigen is not known. The sample has other DNA sequences that encode this CDR3 too.

Per the germline V gene, CDR1 is SGHTA and CDR2 is FQGNSA. The CDR3 is made up of 14 amino acids. V lost 0 bases and J lost 5, with 11 bases in between. General observations from the study: Against clonotypes common to all four donors, non-shared ones had lower generation probabilities.

The method was immunoSEQ multiplex PCR; TCRdb's version includes in-frame clones alone and lacks a portion of them. The sample lists over a million clones; around 78% were seen once. The sequence derives from a man in his late teens or twenties in good health. Some clones in this sample may be carry-over from other donors' samples. The chain links TRBV7-2 to TRBJ2-7; the D gene could be TRBD1 or TRBD2 (5 bases each). Sequencing was performed on memory CD4+ T cells from PBMCs. Subset here: CD45RA-negative fraction. CDR3 residues: CASSLAAGSDEQYF. The CDR3 DNA reads as TGTGCCAGCAGCTTAGCGGCAGGGAGCGACGAGCAGTACTTC.